The 9 T cell receptor beta chains below come from one sample, sequenced in a study of Ad26.COV2.S vaccination and SARS-CoV-2 variants. Treatment given: approximately 18 received Ad26.COV2.S at low or high dose, single or two shots; 5 received placebo; per-sample allocation not given. The investigators took samples on day 63 after the first vaccine or placebo injection. Method: immunoSEQ multiplex PCR; TCRdb's copy keeps in-frame clones and lacks some. The sample carries more than 300,000 clones, more than 85% recorded once. Sequences were derived from peripheral blood, sampled in a trial of Ad26.COV2.S vaccine versus placebo. The source of these receptors is a person between 18 and 59 years old who received the Ad26.COV2.S COVID-19 vaccine or a placebo.

The J gene is TRBJ2-3, the V gene TRBV6-6; D gene ambiguous. The CDR3 runs to 13 residues. V gave up 3 bases and J gave up 5 bases, with 9 bases separating them. The germline CDR1 and CDR2 sequences are MNHNY and SVGAGI (reference sequence). CDR3: CASSYGAGDTQYF. Written as DNA, the CDR3 is TGTGCCAGCAGTTATGGCGCCGGAGATACGCAGTATTTT.

The V gene is TRBV7-9, the J gene TRBJ1-4, with 9 bases lining up with TRBD1. V shed 2 bases and J 8 bases; nucleotides not matched to a gene: 9. The germline V gene encodes CDR1 SEHNR and CDR2 FQNEAQ (reference sequence). The CDR3 length is 16 residues. The CDR3: CASSLWDREGVEKLFF. CDR3 in DNA: TGTGCCAGCAGCTTATGGGACAGGGAAGGGGTAGAAAAACTGTTTTTT.

The rearrangement uses TRBV19 and TRBJ2-7, with 7 bases aligning to TRBD2. The CDR3 covers 15 residues. V gave up 2 bases and J gave up 2 bases; unmatched junction bases: 6. Germline-derived CDR1 and CDR2 are LNHDA and SQIVND (reference sequence). CDR3 region: CASSISLAAPYEQYF. The CDR3 coding sequence is TGTGCCAGTAGTATAAGTCTAGCGGCCCCCTACGAGCAGTACTTC.

The rearrangement links TRBV5-4 to TRBJ2-7; 16 bases match TRBD2. From germline, CDR1 is SGHNT and CDR2 YYREEE (reference sequence). The CDR3 consists of 18 residues. V trimming: 2 bases; J trimming: 2 bases; junction bases outside the gene matches: 7. CDR3 coding DNA: TGTGCCAGCAGCTTTAGGGGACTAGCGGGGGGGCCCGCCTACGAGCAGTACTTC. It yields the protein CASSFRGLAGGPAYEQYF.

The chain combines TRBV6-5 with TRBJ1-1; 8 bases line up with TRBD1. CDR1 and CDR2 (germline): MNHEY, SVGAGI. The V gene end was trimmed by 6 bases and the J gene end by 5 bases; junction bases not matched to a gene: 8. The CDR3 runs 14 residues. This CDR3 reads CASRTDREGTEAFF. In DNA form, the CDR3 reads TGTGCCAGCAGAACGGACAGGGAAGGGACTGAAGCTTTCTTT.

The chain uses TRBV6-5 and TRBJ1-2, with D tentatively TRBD1 (5 bases). The CDR3 is 15 amino acids. Germline lookup yields CDR1 MNHEY and CDR2 SVGAGI. Trimming took off 0 bases at V and 3 bases at J, with 11 bases between the two ends. The CDR3 region has the DNA TGTGCCAGCAGTTACTCCGGGACGGCCCACTATGGCTACACCTTC. Encoded protein: CASSYSGTAHYGYTF.

The genes are TRBV28 and TRBJ1-4, with TRBD1 as a possible D gene (5 bases). The CDR3 sequence is 15 residues long. CDR1 and CDR2 from the germline V gene are MDHEN and SYDVKM. V gave up 6 bases and J gave up 4 bases, with 15 bases separating them. The CDR3 DNA is TGTGCCAGCAGCCAGGGACTACCGGGTAATGAAAAACTGTTTTTT. Protein product: CASSQGLPGNEKLFF.

The chain is built from TRBV7-2 and TRBJ2-5, with D possibly matching TRBD2 (6 bases). From germline, CDR1 is SGHTA and CDR2 FQGNSA. The CDR3 covers 14 residues. The V and J ends lost 3 bases and 2 bases respectively, with 10 bases between them. This CDR3 reads CASSFGSGQETQYF. The CDR3 region has the DNA TGTGCCAGCAGCTTCGGGAGCGGTCAAGAGACCCAGTACTTC.

The chain has TRBV19 and TRBJ1-1, with D hard to call. The V end lost 2 bases, the J end lost 6 bases, and 10 bases lay between the germline ends. This CDR3 is built from 13 residues. Germline CDR1 LNHDA, CDR2 SQIVND (reference sequence). The CDR3 is CASSIYGPAEAFF. The DNA of the CDR3 is TGTGCCAGTAGTATATACGGACCAGCTGAAGCTTTCTTT. The entire variable domain, with the rest obtained from reference TRBV19 and TRBJ1-1, is as follows: DGGITQSPKYLFRKEGQNVTLSCEQNLNHDAMYWYRQDPGQGLRLIYYSQIVNDFQKGDIAEGYSVSREKKESFPLTVTSAQKNPTAFYLCASSIYGPAEAFFGQGTRLTVV.